These 10 T cell receptor beta chains originate from one sample sequenced in a study of post-analysis software for immune sequencing data. Findings of the study overall: Controls had lower frequencies than patients of about 5 TRBV segments, which included TRBV5-6, TRBV5-1 and TRBV20-1.

The authors incorporated unique molecular identifiers into the TCR beta cDNA libraries. MiXCR was run by TCRdb on the PCR reads, yielding one entry per CDR3 protein. The top ten clones hold about 12% of a sample with a few hundred thousand distinct CDR3 sequences, 45% of them seen once. The antigens for these receptors are not known. Sequences were obtained from blood. The receptors stem from a girl aged 10 to 17 with multiple sclerosis.

The CDR3 loop reads CASRSTGDYEQYF. For the CDR3, the DNA is TGTGCCAGCAGATCGACAGGGGACTACGAGCAGTACTTC. The genes are TRBV4-2 and TRBJ2-7; 8 nucleotides line up with TRBD1. Trimming cost V 6 bases and J 3 bases; bases outside gene matches: 4. The germline V gene encodes CDR1 LGHNA and CDR2 YNFKEQ. The CDR3 contains 13 residues.

The rearrangement links TRBV4-1 to TRBJ2-3; possibly TRBD2 for D (5 bases). Germline V lookup: CDR1 MGHRA, CDR2 YSYEKL. The V and J ends lost 3 bases and 4 bases respectively, with 14 bases between them. This CDR3 contains 15 residues. CDR3 amino acids: CASSQFEGGADTQYF. The CDR3 DNA reads TGCGCCAGCAGCCAGTTCGAGGGCGGCGCAGATACGCAGTATTTT.

The genes are TRBV11-2 and TRBJ2-7; D may be TRBD1 or TRBD2 (5 bases each). The CDR3 is 15 residues long. The germline V and J ends were trimmed by 5 bases and 0 bases, with 14 bases remaining between them. The germline CDR1 and CDR2 sequences are SGHAT and FQNNGV. CDR3 amino acids: CASSVVGDSSYEQYF. The CDR3 DNA reads as TGTGCCAGCAGCGTAGTGGGGGATAGCTCCTACGAGCAGTACTTC.

The J gene is TRBJ1-1, the V gene TRBV6-6; 8 bases fit TRBD1. Trimming took 5 bases from V and 0 from J; bases not matched to a gene: 5. The CDR3 has 15 residues. Germline lookup yields CDR1 MNHNY and CDR2 SVGAGI (reference sequence). This CDR3 is CASSPGQGMNTEAFF. In DNA, the CDR3 is TGTGCCAGCAGTCCCGGACAGGGTATGAACACTGAAGCTTTCTTT.

There are a few counts of this clonotype. The chain couples TRBV5-1 to TRBJ1-1; the match to TRBD1 covers 7 bases. The V segment lost 8 bases and the J segment 0 bases; nucleotides outside the gene matches: 7. Germline-derived CDR1 and CDR2 are SGHRS and YFSETQ. This CDR3 is built from 14 residues. This chain's CDR3 is CASSRQGMNTEAFF. CDR3 DNA: TGCGCCAGTTCCCGACAGGGAATGAACACTGAAGCTTTCTTT. The full variable domain, in which reference TRBV5-1 and TRBJ1-1 provide the parts outside the CDR3, is KAGVTQTPRYLIKTRGQQVTLSCSPISGHRSVSWYQQTPGQGLQFLFEYFSETQRNKGNFPGRFSGRQFSNSRSEMNVSTLELGDSALYLCASSRQGMNTEAFFGQGTRLTVV.

The chain links TRBV20-1 to TRBJ2-7, with D unclear. The CDR3 runs to 15 residues. CDR1 DFQATT and CDR2 SNEGSKA come from the germline V gene (reference sequence). With 1 base removed from V and 4 bases from J, the gap between germline ends came to 17 bases. CDR3 residues: CSARANTRTRYEQYF. CDR3 nucleotides: TGCAGTGCTAGAGCGAACACACGAACCAGATACGAGCAGTACTTC.

This clonotype occurred a few times. This chain connects TRBV15 to TRBJ2-5; no definite D call. The germline V and J ends were trimmed by 2 bases and 5 bases, with 18 bases remaining between them. The CDR3 is 16 amino acids. Germline CDR1 LNHNV, CDR2 YYDKDF (reference sequence). The CDR3: CATSRLNRPLGETQYF. CDR3 DNA sequence: TGTGCCACCAGCAGATTAAACCGACCCCTTGGGGAGACCCAGTACTTC.

This clonotype has only a few counts. V gene TRBV28 combines with J gene TRBJ2-5, with D perhaps matching TRBD2 (6 bases). Germline lookup yields CDR1 MDHEN and CDR2 SYDVKM. The CDR3 runs 14 residues. Trimming took off 6 bases at V and 11 bases at J, with 22 bases between the two ends. The CDR3 reads CASRMRRGTYKQYF. In nucleotides, the CDR3 is TGTGCCAGCAGAATGAGGCGGGGTACCTACAAGCAGTACTTC.

This clonotype was observed a handful of times. V is TRBV15 and J is TRBJ1-5; weak D call: TRBD1 (5 bases). This CDR3 has 15 amino acids. Germline CDR1 reads LNHNV; CDR2 reads YYDKDF (reference sequence). The V end was cut by 0 bases, the J end by 11 bases, with 17 bases between. The CDR3 coding sequence is TGTGCCACCAGCAGAGACGGGGGTCACGAGTTAGCCCAGCATTTT. Amino acid sequence: CATSRDGGHELAQHF. Together with reference TRBV15 and TRBJ1-5, the CDR3 gives the full variable domain: DAMVIQNPRYQVTQFGKPVTLSCSQTLNHNVMYWYQQKSSQAPKLLFHYYDKDFNNEADTPDNFQSRRPNTSFCFLDIRSPGLGDTAMYLCATSRDGGHELAQHFGDGTRLSIL.

This chain connects TRBV7-9 to TRBJ2-7, with unresolved D. The CDR3 contains 14 residues. Trimming took off 5 bases at V and 2 bases at J, with 13 bases between the two ends. The germline CDR1 and CDR2 sequences are SEHNR and FQNEAQ (reference sequence). The DNA of the CDR3 is TGTGCCAGCAGCGGCGGAGCCTCTACCTACGAGCAGTACTTC. Encoded protein: CASSGGASTYEQYF.